This T cell receptor beta chain stems from a study of shared clonotypes between healthy human individuals. Study-wide context: CD4 naive and CD4 memory each took three plates per donor, while CD8 naive took two and CD8 memory one. General observations from the study: Sequencing of the sorted subsets was shown by rarefaction to be incomplete despite large depth. With a handful of donors compared, 4.5% to 6.5% of naive CD4 clonotypes were shared.

As for this clone: The target antigen is unknown.

For each subset, genomic DNA was distributed in equal portions over several immunoSEQ plates. The protocol was immunoSEQ multiplex PCR, while the TCRdb copy is restricted to in-frame clones and leaves out a portion. The sample records about 2,200,000 clones, under 95% being singletons. Naive CD8 cells were CD45RO-negative, positively selected for CCR7, excluding terminally differentiated effector memory CD45RA+ cells. The source material was naive CD8+ T cells from PBMCs. The receptor comes from a man aged 18 to 35 in good health. Some clones in this sample may be carry-over from other donors' samples.

CDR3 amino acids: CASSLFKREGPEQYF. DNA for the CDR3: TGTGCCAGCAGCTTGTTCAAGCGGGAGGGCCCCGAGCAGTACTTC. This rearrangement joins TRBV5-4 to TRBJ2-7; TRBD2 matches 10 bases. This CDR3 is built from 15 residues. The V gene's germline CDR1 is SGHNT and CDR2 YYREEE (reference sequence). V trimming: 1 base; J trimming: 6 bases; junction bases outside the gene matches: 7.